This TCR beta chain was sequenced during a study of blood T cell repertoires in COVID-19. Whole-study context: Sources were T cells, B-cell-depleted T cells, or PBMCs; the material itself was cDNA or gDNA.

CDR3 length: 13 residues. Germline CDR1 is LNHDA and CDR2 is SQIVND (reference sequence). Trimming pared 2 bases from V and 7 bases from J, leaving 9 bases between. Original processing notes: Quantification of nucleated cells was approximated via reference gene primer amplification. Sequencing used immunoSEQ multiplex PCR; TCRdb keeps in-frame clones, though not all of them. Clone size and V and J calls were adopted from that table, with D and trimming inferred from the DNA. The table shows 150,000 to 200,000 clones, with 70% to 90% occurring only once. The rearrangement links TRBV19 to TRBJ1-5; D is uncertain. The material sequenced was peripheral blood. The receptor was derived from a man aged 18 to 29 with acute or convalescent COVID-19. Written as DNA, the CDR3 is TGTGCCAGTAGTATATCCCCAGGACAGCCCCAGCATTTT. Translating gives CASSISPGQPQHF.